The rows below give T cell receptor beta chains drawn from one sample of a study of T cell responses to AZD1222 COVID-19 vaccine. Repertoires were generated with immunoSEQ multiplex PCR, while TCRdb's copy carries only in-frame clones and drops some. The profile covers fewer than 130,000 clones, with about four fifths appearing a single time and roughly 5% taken by the ten largest. Sequenced material: peripheral blood, taken on day 0 of AZD1222 vaccination. The receptors come from an adult in good health. CDR3s include the opening cysteine and the closing phenylalanine or tryptophan. Each record gives: CDR3 length, V gene, J gene, CDR3 protein.

>14|TRBV7-2|TRBJ1-4
CASSLHGNNEKLFF
>14|TRBV5-4|TRBJ2-1
CASSTRDKNNEQFF
>19|TRBV24-1|TRBJ2-1
CATSDLPGTSGSRHNEQFF
>14|TRBV7-6|TRBJ2-3
CASSLEPDTYTQYF
>16|TRBV6-6|TRBJ1-5
CASRREGQGLDQPQHF
>16|TRBV28|TRBJ2-1
CASRSSGTSGRNEQFF
>14|TRBV3-1/TRBV3-2|TRBJ2-1
CASRKNRGQDEQFF
>14|TRBV10-3|TRBJ2-7
CAISRTGNTYEQYF
>13|TRBV3-1/TRBV3-2|TRBJ1-2
CASSGDSFYGYTF
>15|TRBV6-4|TRBJ2-3
CASSLQAEPTDTQYF
>14|TRBV7-2|TRBJ1-2
CASSSQRQGAGYTF
>13|TRBV5-6|TRBJ2-7
CASSLRINREQYF
>17|TRBV19|TRBJ2-1
CASSIDLRDSSYNEQFF
>14|TRBV6-5|TRBJ2-1
CASSRDSLNNEQFF
>12|TRBV28|TRBJ1-1
CASSLWGVEAFF
>12|TRBV29-1|TRBJ1-3
CSVVTGGHTIYF
>16|TRBV9|TRBJ1-2
CASSVEGVTGLYGYTF
>13|TRBV7-9|TRBJ2-5
CASSLGGYGTQYF
>15|TRBV6-2/TRBV6-3|TRBJ2-7
CASSPLRTIPYEQYF
>13|TRBV14|TRBJ1-2
CASSQAGVYGYTF
>15|TRBV9|TRBJ1-1
CASSERTGALAEAFF
>13|TRBV24-1|TRBJ2-3
CATSDSVSDTQYF
>14|TRBV7-8|TRBJ2-7
CASRTSGGSYEQYF
>15|TRBV27|TRBJ2-5
CASSYTSGGSETQYF
>13|TRBV3-1/TRBV3-2|TRBJ2-3
CASSQLAGGTQYF
>15|TRBV7-2|TRBJ1-2
CASSSGTGGTYGYTF
>14|TRBV5-1|TRBJ1-2
CASSPVTLNYGYTF
>15|TRBV10-3|TRBJ1-2
CAISESKGAGYGYTF
>14|TRBV3-1/TRBV3-2|TRBJ1-2
CASSLTLGGSGYTF
>16|TRBV28|TRBJ2-2
CASVGVGRVNTGELFF
>15|TRBV7-2|TRBJ1-2
CASSLGGGVDYGYTF
>15|TRBV9|TRBJ1-3
CASSVDFGAGNTIYF
>15|TRBV28|TRBJ1-5
CASSFQEGASQPQHF
>13|TRBV12-3/TRBV12-4|TRBJ2-5
CASSLGEGETQYF
>13|TRBV4-3|TRBJ2-5
CASSLGKQETQYF
>10|TRBV30|TRBJ1-1
CAWSVREAFF
>15|TRBV5-1|TRBJ2-2
CASSLEDLDTGELFF
>16|TRBV18|TRBJ1-1
CASSPTLQGRRPEAFF
>14|TRBV23-1|TRBJ2-7
CASSHRTGIHEQYF
>14|TRBV13|TRBJ2-7
CASSYRTRWHEQYF
>15|TRBV19|TRBJ2-7
CASTGRTSGIYEQYF
>17|TRBV10-2|TRBJ1-2
CASRPQRGQGANYGYTF
>13|TRBV9|TRBJ1-2
CASSVEGPSGYTF
>13|TRBV19|TRBJ2-3
CASSIAGTDTQYF
>14|TRBV9|TRBJ2-5
CASSWDASTETQYF
>14|TRBV15|TRBJ1-5
CATSSGGGNQPQHF